This TCR beta chain was captured by sequencing in a study of T cell responses to AZD1222 COVID-19 vaccine. At the level of the study: Second-dose intervals of approximately 4 or approximately 12 weeks were pooled.

V was clipped by 2 bases and J by 3 bases, with 11 bases between them. CDR3 length: 14 amino acids. Germline V gives CDR1 SGHDN, CDR2 FVKESK. Concerning this clone itself: The antigen is not known.

Generated by immunoSEQ multiplex PCR, the TCRdb table keeps only in-frame clones and is missing some. This sample has around 100,000 clones; approximately 89% occur once, and the top ten carry approximately 20%. Regarding the study as a whole: None of the repertoires were sampled until the peak T cell response had passed. Unmutated variant regions are reportedly targeted by nearly half of spike-specific TCRs. Among the donors, most were white British and more were female, and clonal diversity was possibly underestimated.

The chain couples TRBV14 to TRBJ2-7; D not resolved. The sequenced sample was peripheral blood, obtained on day 0 of AZD1222 vaccination. The TCR originated in an adult in good health. CDR3 sequence: CASSQLGVIYEQYF. The CDR3 DNA is TGTGCCAGCAGCCAATTAGGTGTCATCTACGAGCAGTACTTC.